A single sample gave rise to the 8 T cell receptor beta chains below, sequenced in a study of OX40 agonist ivuxolimab in advanced cancers. The data were produced by immunoSEQ multiplex PCR, yet TCRdb's version contains in-frame clones alone and is incomplete. Among over 50,000 clones, less than 85% were seen once, and the ten largest hold under 0.65%. The sample in question was CD4+ or CD8+ T cells sorted from blood, obtained in a trial of the OX40 agonist ivuxolimab. The receptors stem from an adult with an advanced solid tumor such as melanoma, head and neck, liver or kidney cancer.

The CDR3 DNA sequence: TGTGCCAGCAGTATTCCAGGGGGAGACGAGCAGTACTTC. It translates to CASSIPGGDEQYF. The chain couples TRBV7-9 to TRBJ2-7, with 7 positions matching TRBD1. There are 13 residues in the CDR3. Losses at the gene ends were 6 bases for V and 5 bases for J; bases not matched to a gene: 7. Germline V gives CDR1 SEHNR, CDR2 FQNEAQ (reference sequence).

The chain employs TRBV14 and TRBJ2-1; D is uncertain. Germline CDR1 reads SGHDN; CDR2 reads FVKESK. V lost 0 bases to trimming and J lost 8 bases, with 14 bases between them. The CDR3 runs 15 residues. The CDR3 protein is CASSQDLLGNDEQFF. The CDR3 DNA follows: TGTGCCAGCAGCCAAGATCTTCTAGGGAACGATGAGCAGTTCTTC.

This clone appeared a few times. The rearrangement links TRBV18 to TRBJ2-1, with D possibly TRBD1 on 5 matching bases. CDR1 is KGHSH, CDR2 LQKENI, per germline. CDR3 size: 12 residues. V was pared by 3 bases and J by 10 bases, with 10 bases between. The DNA for the CDR3 is TGTGCCAGCTCACCTACACAGGCCGAGCAGTTCTTC. Its protein is CASSPTQAEQFF.

This clone was counted once. The genes are TRBV28 and TRBJ1-1; D gene ambiguous. The CDR3 sequence is 14 residues long. Trimming removed 5 bases at V and 0 bases at J, with 10 bases between. The germline V gene has CDR1 MDHEN and CDR2 SYDVKM. CDR3 sequence: CASSLRQLNTEAFF. The CDR3 coding sequence is TGTGCCAGCAGTCTTAGACAACTGAACACTGAAGCTTTCTTT.

By frequency in the sample, this clone is medium-sized. J is TRBJ1-2 and V is TRBV7-9; 7 bases map to TRBD1. V was pared by 4 bases and J by 8 bases, with 10 bases of the junction left unmatched. Germline-derived CDR1 and CDR2 are SEHNR and FQNEAQ (reference sequence). CDR3 size: 14 residues. The CDR3 loop is CASSWLEGALGYTF. The CDR3 DNA sequence: TGTGCCAGCAGCTGGTTAGAGGGGGCACTGGGCTACACCTTC.

The gene calls are TRBV11-2 and TRBJ1-1; D perhaps matches TRBD1 (5 bases). The CDR3 is 15 residues long. V was cut by 5 bases and J by 1 base, with 14 bases left in between. Germline loops: CDR1 SGHAT, CDR2 FQNNGV. The DNA for the CDR3 is TGTGCCAGCAGCCCCGCCCGCAGGGCGAACACTGAAGCTTTCTTT. Protein: CASSPARRANTEAFF.

The chain is built from TRBV6-6 and TRBJ2-7, with D uncertain. V dropped 7 bases and J dropped 3 bases, with 16 bases sitting between them. Germline V gene sequence: CDR1 MNHNY, CDR2 SVGAGI (reference sequence). There are 14 residues in the CDR3. The CDR3 DNA reads as TGTGCCAGCACCAAGGAGTTAACCTACTACGAGCAGTACTTC. It yields the protein CASTKELTYYEQYF.

V usage is TRBV6-6 and J usage is TRBJ1-2, with a tentative D call TRBD1 (6 bases). Trimming pared 2 bases from V and 4 bases from J, leaving 11 bases between. The germline CDR1 and CDR2 sequences are MNHNY and SVGAGI (reference sequence). This CDR3 is 14 amino acids long. The CDR3 nucleotides are TGTGCCAGCAGTTACGCCGGAGGGGGCTATGGCTACACCTTC. It encodes CASSYAGGGYGYTF.